The T cell receptor (beta chain) under discussion was sequenced for a study of cytomegalovirus exposure and HLA in healthy donors. V dropped 3 bases and J dropped 1; count of bases not matched to a gene: 5. The CDR3 is 15 amino acids. Germline CDR1 and CDR2: SGHRS and YFSETQ. In regard to this clone: Its antigen is unknown.

The PCR contained 60 Vbeta and 13 Jbeta primers. Only in-frame clones appear in the TCRdb table, and some are missing; sequencing was by immunoSEQ multiplex PCR. The table has roughly 200,000 clones, roughly 72% seen once. Study findings and constraints: Three CMV-associated chains proved CMV antigen-specific in vitro. An analysis done earlier found most TCR beta V segments productive about 87% or about 30% of the time.

Input material: PBMCs. The V and J genes are TRBV5-1 and TRBJ1-1; TRBD1 matches 8 bases. This receptor was identified in a young man in good health and CMV-seronegative. The DNA of the CDR3 is TGCGCCAGCAGCTACTCCGGGACAGGGAACACTGAAGCTTTCTTT. Its translation is CASSYSGTGNTEAFF.